What follows is one T cell receptor (beta chain) and its context. These data come from a study of blood T cell repertoires in COVID-19. Study overall: COVID-19 samples, acute and convalescent, were from the United States, Italy and Spain.

Grouping used clinical history reported by participants in a survey and questionnaire. Two negative PCRs, clearance, or symptom resolution were required of recovered Cohort 3 donors. V was trimmed by 1 base and J by 7 bases, leaving 8 bases between them. The CDR3 length is 14 residues. Per germline, CDR1 LGHNA and CDR2 YNFKEQ. Libraries were prepared by immunoSEQ multiplex PCR; TCRdb keeps only in-frame clonotypes and omits some of them. This sample carries around 300,000 clones, around 90% of them seen once, and the ten largest clones take about 1.8%. The sequence was collected from a woman aged 40 to 55 who had recovered from COVID-19. This chain connects TRBV4-2 to TRBJ1-6; D gene unclear. Sequenced: PBMCs or T cells enriched from blood (not recorded which). The CDR3 nucleotides read TGTGCCAGCAGCCAAGGAGGGCCCAATTCACCCCTCCACTTT. Translated: CASSQGGPNSPLHF.